Listed here are 30 T cell receptor beta chains from one sample, sequenced in a study of shared clonotypes between healthy human individuals. Only in-frame clones appear in the TCRdb table, and some are missing; sequencing was by immunoSEQ multiplex PCR. The sample consists of some 2,100,000 clones, around 95% of them appearing once. Sequenced input: naive CD4+ T cells sorted from blood. Subset of the sample: CD45RA+ positively selected. The receptor source for this set is a man aged 18 to 29 in good health.

The rearrangement uses TRBV23-1 and TRBJ2-7, with a possible D match to TRBD1 (6 bases). TRBV23-1 belongs to the ORF category, with a function that is uncertain. The V gene lost 0 bases and the J gene lost 4 bases, with 16 bases spanning the gap. The CDR3 consists of 16 residues. CDR3 loop: CASSQSEKGHRYEQYF. DNA for the CDR3: TGCGCCAGCAGTCAATCGGAAAAGGGACACAGGTACGAGCAGTACTTC.

This clone was observed a single time. The rearrangement joins TRBV2 to TRBJ2-3; 9 bases map to TRBD2. This CDR3 contains 16 residues. The V gene's germline CDR1 is SNHLY and CDR2 FYNNEI. V dropped 6 bases and J dropped 3; count of bases not matched to a gene: 10. CDR3 in DNA: TGTGCCAGCAGCGAGAGAGGTAGCGGGAGAACAGATACGCAGTATTTT. Protein: CASSERGSGRTDTQYF.

The chain has TRBV28 and TRBJ1-5; 7 bases fit TRBD1. The ends lost 5 bases at V and 4 bases at J; junction bases unmatched: 11. The CDR3 contains 16 residues. CDR1 and CDR2 from the germline V gene are MDHEN and SYDVKM. CDR3 in amino acids: CASSRLTGQGNQPQHF. The CDR3 bases are TGTGCCAGCAGTCGGCTGACAGGGCAGGGAAATCAGCCCCAGCATTTT. The full variable domain, completed using reference TRBV28 and TRBJ1-5, is DVKVTQSSRYLVKRTGEKVFLECVQDMDHENMFWYRQDPGLGLRLIYFSYDVKMKEKGDIPEGYSVSREKKERFSLILESASTNQTSMYLCASSRLTGQGNQPQHFGDGTRLSIL.

This rearrangement joins TRBV6-1 to TRBJ1-2; 9 bases are a match to TRBD1. The V gene end was trimmed by 5 bases and the J gene end by 3 bases; junction bases not matched to a gene: 1. CDR1 is MNHNS and CDR2 is SASEGT in the germline V gene. CDR3 length equals 13 residues. The CDR3 nucleotides read TGTGCCAGCAGTTGGGACAGGGACTATGGCTACACCTTC. Translated: CASSWDRDYGYTF.

This clone occurred once. The gene calls are TRBV7-2 and TRBJ1-5; possibly TRBD1 for D (5 bases). The CDR3 totals 19 residues. Germline lookup yields CDR1 SGHTA and CDR2 FQGNSA. Trimming removed 4 bases at V and 6 bases at J, with 28 bases between. CDR3 DNA: TGTGCCAGCAGCTCTGGGCGGGGAGGTGGGCAGGGAGTGAGTCAGCCCCAGCATTTT. Its protein is CASSSGRGGGQGVSQPQHF.

The rearrangement joins TRBV7-2 to TRBJ2-2; a possible D gene is TRBD2 (5 bases). This CDR3 comprises 14 residues. Germline V gene lookup returns CDR1 SGHTA and CDR2 FQGNSA. Trimming took 3 bases from V and 3 from J, leaving 8 bases between them. DNA of the CDR3: TGTGCCAGCAGCTTTGGCGGGCACACCGGGGAGCTGTTTTTT. It encodes CASSFGGHTGELFF. The variable domain in full, with the rest retrieved from reference TRBV7-2 and TRBJ2-2, is GAGVSQSPSNKVTEKGKDVELRCDPISGHTALYWYRQSLGQGLEFLIYFQGNSAPDKSGLPSDRFSAERTGGSVSTLTIQRTQQEDSAVYLCASSFGGHTGELFFGEGSRLTVL.

The chain links TRBV11-2 to TRBJ1-6; D is unresolved. Germline assignment: CDR1 SGHAT and CDR2 FQNNGV. Trimming took 5 bases from V and 6 from J, leaving 11 bases between them. CDR3 length: 14 residues. In nucleotides, the CDR3 is TGTGCCAGCAGCGAAATTTATGGTAATTCACCCCTCCACTTT. Translated: CASSEIYGNSPLHF.

This chain joins TRBV4-1 and TRBJ2-3; 9 nucleotides match TRBD2. V shed 1 base and J 4 bases; nucleotides not matched to a gene: 12. CDR1 MGHRA and CDR2 YSYEKL come from the germline V gene. The CDR3 has 18 amino acids. CDR3 DNA: TGCGCCAGCAGCCAAGGTCCCTCGCCCGGGACTAGCTCAGATACGCAGTATTTT. Translated: CASSQGPSPGTSSDTQYF.

Here the CDR3 DNA reads TGTGCCAGCAGCCGTCCGGGGAACACTGAAGCTTTCTTT. Its protein product is CASSRPGNTEAFF. The chain links TRBV27 to TRBJ1-1; D is undetermined. V lost 6 bases, J lost 1 base, and 9 bases lay in between. The CDR3 spans 13 residues. Germline V gene lookup returns CDR1 MNHEY and CDR2 SMNVEV (reference sequence).

This clone appeared a single time. This specimen includes other DNA sequences encoding the same CDR3. In nucleotides, the CDR3 is TGTGCCAGCAGTCCTACAGGTCGGAACACTGAAGCTTTCTTT. This codes for CASSPTGRNTEAFF. V is TRBV6-5 and J is TRBJ1-1; a weak D match, TRBD1 (5 bases). This CDR3 contains 14 residues. The V gene lost 5 bases and the J gene lost 1 base, with 11 bases spanning the gap. Germline lookup yields CDR1 MNHEY and CDR2 SVGAGI.

The J gene is TRBJ2-2, the V gene TRBV18; 8 bases line up with TRBD2. The CDR3 covers 15 residues. The J segment lost 4 bases and the V segment lost 3 bases, leaving 4 bases of the junction unmatched. CDR1 and CDR2 (germline): KGHSH, LQKENI. Here the CDR3 DNA reads TGTGCCAGCTCACCGGGTAGCGGGATCACCGGGGAGCTGTTTTTT. Translated, it gives CASSPGSGITGELFF.

This chain joins TRBV7-8 and TRBJ1-3; D not certain. Trimming removed 1 base at V and 4 bases at J, with 14 bases between. The CDR3 spans 16 residues. Germline CDR1 is SGHVS and CDR2 is FQNEAQ. The CDR3 here is CASSLEGLPRGNTIYF. The CDR3 DNA reads TGTGCCAGCAGCTTAGAGGGTCTCCCAAGAGGAAACACCATATATTTT.

About this clone itself: This same CDR3 is encoded by further DNA sequences in the sample. The chain's CDR3 is CASSSMDGTEAFF. CDR3 coding DNA: TGCGCCAGCAGCTCTATGGACGGGACTGAAGCTTTCTTT. V and J are TRBV5-1 and TRBJ1-1; D uncertain. This CDR3 has 13 residues. The V gene's germline CDR1 is SGHRS and CDR2 YFSETQ. V shed 3 bases and J shed 5 bases, with 11 bases lying between them.

The chain joins TRBV19 to TRBJ2-3, with 7 bases lining up with TRBD2. The CDR3 has 12 residues. The junction had 6 bases not matched to a gene; V was cut back by 6 bases and J by 9 bases. From germline, CDR1 is LNHDA and CDR2 SQIVND (reference sequence). As DNA, the CDR3 is TGTGCCAGTAGCCCGACTAGCATGACGCAGTATTTT. This translates into CASSPTSMTQYF. Together with reference TRBV19 and TRBJ2-3, the CDR3 gives the full variable domain: DGGITQSPKYLFRKEGQNVTLSCEQNLNHDAMYWYRQDPGQGLRLIYYSQIVNDFQKGDIAEGYSVSREKKESFPLTVTSAQKNPTAFYLCASSPTSMTQYFGPGTRLTVL.

This chain connects TRBV28 to TRBJ1-2, with TRBD1 matching 7 bases. This CDR3 is built from 13 residues. Germline V lookup: CDR1 MDHEN, CDR2 SYDVKM. Trimming cost V 8 bases and J 4 bases; bases outside gene matches: 7. The CDR3 DNA reads TGTGCCAGCTTTGACAGGGACGGCTATGGCTACACCTTC. Amino acid sequence: CASFDRDGYGYTF.

The gene calls are TRBV9 and TRBJ2-5; a weak D match, TRBD1 (6 bases). Germline V gene sequence: CDR1 SGDLS, CDR2 YYNGEE. V was shortened by 1 base and J by 5 bases, with 12 bases between the two germline ends. The CDR3 totals 14 residues. CDR3 bases: TGTGCCAGCAGCGTAAACCAGGGGTGGGAGACCCAGTACTTC. Its protein product is CASSVNQGWETQYF.

The rearrangement links TRBV2 to TRBJ2-3, with 7 nucleotides matching TRBD2. The CDR3 loop spans 12 amino acids. V was clipped by 4 bases and J by 11 bases; unmatched bases: 6. Germline V lookup: CDR1 SNHLY, CDR2 FYNNEI. CDR3 region: CASSGPGGGQYF. The DNA for the CDR3 is TGTGCCAGCAGTGGTCCGGGGGGAGGGCAGTATTTT.

The CDR3 nucleotides read TGTGCCAGCAGTTATCTAGGGGGGAGAGGCACTGAAGCTTTCTTT. This gives the protein CASSYLGGRGTEAFF. The chain joins TRBV6-5 to TRBJ1-1; tentatively, D is TRBD1 (6 bases). V was trimmed by 3 bases and J by 4 bases, leaving 15 bases between them. Germline lookup yields CDR1 MNHEY and CDR2 SVGAGI. The CDR3 is 15 amino acids.

This chain uses TRBV5-4 with TRBJ2-3; perhaps TRBD2 as D (6 bases). The CDR3 spans 15 residues. Trimming shortened V by 2 bases and J by 3 bases, and 13 bases separated the two germline ends. Germline CDR1 SGHNT, CDR2 YYREEE (reference sequence). CDR3 nucleotide sequence: TGTGCCAGCAGCTTCTACGGGGGTGGGACAGATACGCAGTATTTT. Residues: CASSFYGGGTDTQYF.

The rearrangement links TRBV6-6 to TRBJ2-7, with TRBD1 matching over 7 bases. Trimming cost V 6 bases and J 0 bases; bases outside gene matches: 11. Germline CDR1 reads MNHNY; CDR2 reads SVGAGI (reference sequence). The CDR3 runs 16 residues. This CDR3 reads CASRPPDRKSSYEQYF. The CDR3 DNA reads TGTGCCAGCAGACCCCCGGACAGGAAGAGCTCCTACGAGCAGTACTTC.

The J gene is TRBJ2-7, the V gene TRBV27, with TRBD2 matching 7 bases. V was pared by 2 bases and J by 6 bases, with 7 bases of the junction left unmatched. Germline CDR1 is MNHEY and CDR2 is SMNVEV (reference sequence). This CDR3 region has 14 residues. The CDR3: CASSLDGRLGEQYF. The CDR3 coding sequence is TGTGCCAGCAGTTTAGACGGGAGGTTGGGCGAGCAGTACTTC.

The rearrangement joins TRBV6-1 to TRBJ1-1; tentative D call: TRBD1 (6 bases). CDR3 length equals 14 residues. Germline values: CDR1 MNHNS, CDR2 SASEGT. Trimming cost V 4 bases and J 2 bases, with 11 bases left between them. The CDR3 region has the DNA TGTGCCAGCAGTGTGGAACAGGGTAACACTGAAGCTTTCTTT. Protein product: CASSVEQGNTEAFF.

The chain has TRBV4-2 and TRBJ2-2, with D possibly TRBD2 on 6 matching bases. This CDR3 spans 15 amino acids. Germline-derived CDR1 and CDR2 are LGHNA and YNFKEQ. Between the trimmed V and J ends, which lost 0 bases and 4 bases, there was a span of 9 bases. Here the CDR3 DNA reads TGTGCCAGCAGCCAAGATGTGCGGGGCACCGGGGAGCTGTTTTTT. Translated: CASSQDVRGTGELFF.

The rearrangement links TRBV4-3 to TRBJ2-6; no reliable D call. The V gene's germline CDR1 is LGHNA and CDR2 YSLEER. The ends were cut back, 3 bases at V and 0 bases at J, with 9 bases in the middle. This CDR3 contains 16 residues. This chain's CDR3 is CASSQSGVSGANVLTF. CDR3 bases: TGCGCCAGCAGCCAGTCCGGTGTCTCTGGGGCCAACGTCCTGACTTTC.

V gene TRBV5-1 combines with J gene TRBJ1-1, with D unclear. The CDR3 is 14 residues long. Deletions cut 7 bases from V and 5 bases from J, with 18 bases between. CDR1 is SGHRS, CDR2 YFSETQ, per germline. The CDR3 spells CASGLEVTGTEAFF. Here the CDR3 DNA reads TGCGCCAGCGGACTCGAAGTAACGGGGACTGAAGCTTTCTTT.

The rearrangement joins TRBV27 to TRBJ2-7; D might be TRBD2 (6 bases). CDR3 length: 14 residues. Trimming removed 8 bases from V and 6 bases from J, with 20 bases in between. CDR1 is MNHEY and CDR2 is SMNVEV in the germline V gene (reference sequence). This CDR3 is CASGRREYTSEQYF. CDR3 nucleotides: TGTGCCAGCGGCAGGAGGGAATATACCAGCGAGCAGTACTTC.

V and J are TRBV11-2 and TRBJ2-7; possibly TRBD1 or TRBD2 for D (6 bases each). The CDR3 sequence is 15 residues long. Germline CDR1 is SGHAT and CDR2 is FQNNGV. With 5 bases removed from V and 5 bases from J, the gap between germline ends came to 19 bases. Here the CDR3 reads CASSPGAKPGNEQYF. The CDR3, as DNA: TGTGCCAGCAGCCCGGGGGCGAAACCGGGCAACGAGCAGTACTTC.

The CDR3 reads CASSPGQGGDEQFF. The CDR3 DNA reads as TGCGCCAGCAGCCCCGGCCAGGGAGGAGATGAGCAGTTCTTC. The chain employs TRBV4-1 and TRBJ2-1; D is possibly TRBD2 (6 bases). Trimming left V 4 bases short and J 8 bases short, with 15 bases between. There are 14 residues in the CDR3. The germline gives CDR1 MGHRA, CDR2 YSYEKL.

The rearrangement joins TRBV18 to TRBJ1-6, with D perhaps TRBD1 (5 bases). The CDR3 consists of 17 residues. With 0 bases removed from V and 3 bases from J, the gap between germline ends came to 12 bases. Germline CDR1 reads KGHSH; CDR2 reads LQKENI. The chain's CDR3 is CASSPPRGGLYNSPLHF. The DNA of the CDR3 is TGTGCCAGCTCACCACCGAGGGGAGGGCTCTATAATTCACCCCTCCACTTT.

This chain uses TRBV5-1 with TRBJ2-7; D gene unclear. This CDR3 region has 16 residues. Trimming cost V 5 bases and J 2 bases, with 20 bases left between them. Per germline, CDR1 SGHRS and CDR2 YFSETQ. The DNA for the CDR3 is TGCGCCAGCAGTCGTTACTACACATATGAGCCCTACGAGCAGTACTTC. This codes for CASSRYYTYEPYEQYF.